The TCR beta chain under discussion was sequenced for a study of T cells in women clearing cervical HPV infection. Looking at the study overall: Only a few women had HLA typing results available. Findings and limits, study-wide: CIN3+ cases had significantly higher TCR richness than controls; evenness did not differ.

Comments on this clone: Its specificity is not known. The read ends 3 residues before the CDR3 terminus; that terminus is restored from the germline J gene.

From germline, CDR1 is SGHTA and CDR2 FQGNSA. This CDR3 region has 13 residues. With 0 bases removed from V and 6 bases from J, the gap between germline ends came to 7 bases. The data were produced by immunoSEQ multiplex PCR, yet TCRdb's version contains in-frame clones alone and is incomplete. Here the sample table reports roughly 30,000 clones. The sequenced material came from blood buffy coat. This chain links TRBV7-2 with TRBJ2-3; no clear D. The origin of this receptor is a woman aged 18-70 years with a cervical HPV16 infection that either progressed to CIN3+ or cleared (not recorded which). This CDR3 is CASSLASSDTQYF. CDR3 bases read: TGTGCCAGCAGCTTAGCTAGCTCGGATACG.